This T cell receptor (beta chain) was found in a study of blood T cell repertoires in COVID-19. Study background: The United States, Italy and Spain provided the acute and convalescent COVID-19 samples.

As handled by the study authors: The assay estimated nucleated cells by amplifying reference gene primers. Clones were sequenced by immunoSEQ multiplex PCR, and TCRdb holds only the in-frame ones, with some missing. V, J and clone size are taken as reported in that table, and D and trimming were inferred from the DNA itself. Among some 80,000 clones listed, around 90% were seen once. Germline CDR1 reads SGHRS; CDR2 reads YFSETQ. The CDR3 spans 15 residues. Trimming took 4 bases from V and 2 from J; bases not matched to a gene: 8. The source is a woman between 50 and 59 years old with active or convalescent COVID-19. The sequenced sample consisted of peripheral blood. The chain links TRBV5-1 to TRBJ2-7, with 8 bases identical to TRBD2. CDR3 amino acids: CASSRGGTETYEQYF. CDR3 sequence (DNA): TGCGCCAGCAGCCGCGGGGGGACCGAGACCTACGAGCAGTACTTC.